This TCR beta chain was recovered during a study of cytomegalovirus exposure and HLA in healthy donors. Only in-frame clones appear in the TCRdb table, and some are missing; sequencing was by immunoSEQ multiplex PCR. Of over 150,000 clones listed, 75% to 95% were seen once; the top ten hold about 2.9%. V trimming: 6 bases; J trimming: 7 bases; junction bases outside the gene matches: 8. The CDR3 totals 14 residues. Germline V gene sequence: CDR1 SGHTA, CDR2 FQGTGA. The clonotype comes from a woman under 30 in good health and CMV-seropositive. The chain carries TRBV7-3 and TRBJ2-1; 8 nucleotides align to TRBD2. The specimen sequenced was PBMCs. CDR3 region: CASSPGVAGNEQFF. The CDR3 nucleotides read TGTGCCAGCAGTCCAGGCGTAGCGGGAAATGAGCAGTTCTTC.